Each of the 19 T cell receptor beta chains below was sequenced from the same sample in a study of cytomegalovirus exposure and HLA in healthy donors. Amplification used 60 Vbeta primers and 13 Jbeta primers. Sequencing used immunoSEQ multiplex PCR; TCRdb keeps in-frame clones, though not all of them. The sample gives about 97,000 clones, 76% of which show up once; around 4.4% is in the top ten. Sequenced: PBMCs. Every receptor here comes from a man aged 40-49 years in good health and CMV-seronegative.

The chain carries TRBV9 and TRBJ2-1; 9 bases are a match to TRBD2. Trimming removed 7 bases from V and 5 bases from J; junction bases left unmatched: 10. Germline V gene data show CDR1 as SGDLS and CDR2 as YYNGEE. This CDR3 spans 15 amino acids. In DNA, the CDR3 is TGTGCCAGCGGGAGGCGGGGGGGTTTCGACAATGAGCAGTTCTTC. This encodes CASGRRGGFDNEQFF.

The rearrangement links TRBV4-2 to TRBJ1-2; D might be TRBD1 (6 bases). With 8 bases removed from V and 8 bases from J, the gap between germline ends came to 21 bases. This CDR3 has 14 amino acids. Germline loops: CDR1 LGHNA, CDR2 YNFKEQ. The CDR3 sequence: CASAELGGRKGYTF. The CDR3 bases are TGTGCCAGCGCAGAGCTAGGGGGAAGGAAGGGCTACACCTTC.

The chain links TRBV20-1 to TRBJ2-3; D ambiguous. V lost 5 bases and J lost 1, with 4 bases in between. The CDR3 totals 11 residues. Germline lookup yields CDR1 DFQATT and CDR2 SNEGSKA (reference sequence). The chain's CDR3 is CSAEGTDTQYF. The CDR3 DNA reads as TGCAGTGCTGAGGGCACAGATACGCAGTATTTT.

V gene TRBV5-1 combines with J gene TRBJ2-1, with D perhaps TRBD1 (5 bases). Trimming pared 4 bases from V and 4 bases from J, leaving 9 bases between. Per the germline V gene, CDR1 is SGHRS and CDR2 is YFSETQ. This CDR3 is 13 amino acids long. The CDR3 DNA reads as TGCGCCAGCAGCCCAGCAGGGTACAATGAGCAGTTCTTC. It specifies CASSPAGYNEQFF.

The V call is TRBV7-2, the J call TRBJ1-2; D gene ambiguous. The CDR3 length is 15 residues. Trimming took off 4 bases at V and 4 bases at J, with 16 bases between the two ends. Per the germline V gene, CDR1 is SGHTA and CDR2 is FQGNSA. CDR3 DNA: TGTGCCAGCAGCTCGTCTTCGGTGCCAATCTATGGCTACACCTTC. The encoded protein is CASSSSSVPIYGYTF.

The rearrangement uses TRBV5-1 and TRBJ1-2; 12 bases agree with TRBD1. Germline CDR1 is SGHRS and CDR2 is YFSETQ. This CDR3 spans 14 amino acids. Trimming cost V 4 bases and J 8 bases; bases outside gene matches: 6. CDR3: CASSLGTGGDGYTF. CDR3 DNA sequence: TGCGCCAGCAGCCTCGGGACAGGGGGCGACGGCTACACCTTC.

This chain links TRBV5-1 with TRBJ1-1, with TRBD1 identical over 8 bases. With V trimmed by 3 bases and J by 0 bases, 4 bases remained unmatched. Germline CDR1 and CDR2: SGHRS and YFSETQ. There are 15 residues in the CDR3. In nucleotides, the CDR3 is TGCGCCAGCAGCTCCGGGACAGGAATGAACACTGAAGCTTTCTTT. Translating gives CASSSGTGMNTEAFF.

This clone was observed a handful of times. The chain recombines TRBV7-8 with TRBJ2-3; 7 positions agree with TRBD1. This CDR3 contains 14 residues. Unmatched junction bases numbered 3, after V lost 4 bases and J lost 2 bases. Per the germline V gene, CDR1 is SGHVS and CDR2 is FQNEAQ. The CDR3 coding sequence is TGTGCCAGCAGCTGGGACAGCCTCACAGATACGCAGTATTTT. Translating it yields CASSWDSLTDTQYF. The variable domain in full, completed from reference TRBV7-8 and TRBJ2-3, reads GAGVSQSPRYKVAKRGQDVALRCDPISGHVSLFWYQQALGQGPEFLTYFQNEAQLDKSGLPSDRFFAERPEGSVSTLKIQRTQQEDSAVYLCASSWDSLTDTQYFGPGTRLTVL.

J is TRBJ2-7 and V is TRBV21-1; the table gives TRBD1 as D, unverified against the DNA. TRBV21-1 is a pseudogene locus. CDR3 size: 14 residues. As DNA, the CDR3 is TGTGCCAGCAGCAAACCAAACAGGCCCTACGAGCAGTACGTC. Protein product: CASSKPNRPYEQYV.

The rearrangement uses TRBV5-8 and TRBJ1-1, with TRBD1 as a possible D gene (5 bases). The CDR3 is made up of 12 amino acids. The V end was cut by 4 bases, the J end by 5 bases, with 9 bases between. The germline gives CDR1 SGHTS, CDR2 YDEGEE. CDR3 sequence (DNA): TGTGCCAGCAGCGGGGGGGGTACTGAAGCTTTCTTT. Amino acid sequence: CASSGGGTEAFF.

CDR3 in DNA: TGTGCCAGCAGTGATAGCGAACTTCGCAATGAGCAGTTCTTC. Translation: CASSDSELRNEQFF. The chain is built from TRBV9 and TRBJ2-1; a weak D match, TRBD2 (5 bases). V was cut by 5 bases and J by 6 bases, with 15 bases left in between. Germline lookup yields CDR1 SGDLS and CDR2 YYNGEE. The CDR3 length is 14 residues.

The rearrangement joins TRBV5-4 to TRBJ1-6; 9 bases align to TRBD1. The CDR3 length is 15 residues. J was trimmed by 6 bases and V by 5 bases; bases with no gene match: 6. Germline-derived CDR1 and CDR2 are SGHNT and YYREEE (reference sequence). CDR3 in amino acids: CASSRAGQGNSPLHF. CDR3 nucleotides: TGTGCCAGCAGTCGGGCGGGACAGGGTAATTCACCCCTCCACTTT.

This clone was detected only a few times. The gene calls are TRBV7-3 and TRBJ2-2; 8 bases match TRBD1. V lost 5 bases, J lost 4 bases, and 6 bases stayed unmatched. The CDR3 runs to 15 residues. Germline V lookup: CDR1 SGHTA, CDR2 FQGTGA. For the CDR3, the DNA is TGTGCCAGCAGCACTTCAACAGGGGGCACCGGGGAGCTGTTTTTT. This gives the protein CASSTSTGGTGELFF. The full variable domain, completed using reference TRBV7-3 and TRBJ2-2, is GAGVSQTPSNKVTEKGKYVELRCDPISGHTALYWYRQSLGQGPEFLIYFQGTGAADDSGLPNDRFFAVRPEGSVSTLKIQRTERGDSAVYLCASSTSTGGTGELFFGEGSRLTVL.

The CDR3 loop reads CASSGPTVSYEQYF. DNA for the CDR3: TGTGCCAGCAGCGGGCCAACAGTCTCCTACGAGCAGTACTTC. The rearrangement joins TRBV7-9 to TRBJ2-7; D call uncertain. With 5 bases removed from V and 0 bases from J, the gap between germline ends came to 11 bases. Germline values: CDR1 SEHNR, CDR2 FQNEAQ (reference sequence). This CDR3 is built from 14 residues.

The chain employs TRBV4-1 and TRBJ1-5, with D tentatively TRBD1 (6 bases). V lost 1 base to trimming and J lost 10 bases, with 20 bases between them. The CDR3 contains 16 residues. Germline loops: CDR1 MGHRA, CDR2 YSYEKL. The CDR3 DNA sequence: TGCGCCAGCAGCCAAGGTCAGGGGCCCGTCGGAGGACCCCAGCATTTT. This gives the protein CASSQGQGPVGGPQHF.

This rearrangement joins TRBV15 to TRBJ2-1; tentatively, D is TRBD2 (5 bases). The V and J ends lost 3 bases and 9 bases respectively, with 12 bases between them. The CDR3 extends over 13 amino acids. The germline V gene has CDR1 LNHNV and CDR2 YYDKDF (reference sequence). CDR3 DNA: TGTGCCACCAGCAGTGAAGTAGCGCGTGAGCAGTTCTTC. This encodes CATSSEVAREQFF. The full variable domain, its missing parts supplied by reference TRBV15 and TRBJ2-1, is DAMVIQNPRYQVTQFGKPVTLSCSQTLNHNVMYWYQQKSSQAPKLLFHYYDKDFNNEADTPDNFQSRRPNTSFCFLDIRSPGLGDTAMYLCATSSEVAREQFFGPGTRLTVL.

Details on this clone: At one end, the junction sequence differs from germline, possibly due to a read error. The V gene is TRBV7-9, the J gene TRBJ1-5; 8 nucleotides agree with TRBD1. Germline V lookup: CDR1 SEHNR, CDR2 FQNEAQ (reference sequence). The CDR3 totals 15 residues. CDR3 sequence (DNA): TGTTCCAGCAGCTTAGGGCAGGGGGCCGATCAGCCCCAGCATTTT. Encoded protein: CSSSLGQGADQPQHF.

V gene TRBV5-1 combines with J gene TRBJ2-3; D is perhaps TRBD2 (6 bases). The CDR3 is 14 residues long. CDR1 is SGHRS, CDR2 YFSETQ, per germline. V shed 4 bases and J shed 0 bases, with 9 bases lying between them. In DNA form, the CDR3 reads TGCGCCAGCAGCCCGGGGGTTAGCACAGATACGCAGTATTTT. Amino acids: CASSPGVSTDTQYF.

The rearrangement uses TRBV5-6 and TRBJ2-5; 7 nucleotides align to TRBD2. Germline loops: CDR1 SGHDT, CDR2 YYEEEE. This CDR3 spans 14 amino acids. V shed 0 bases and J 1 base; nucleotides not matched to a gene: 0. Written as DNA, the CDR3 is TGTGCCAGCAGCTTGGGGGGGGGCCAAGAGACCCAGTACTTC. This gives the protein CASSLGGGQETQYF. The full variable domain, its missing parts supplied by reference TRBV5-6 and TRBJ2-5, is DAGVTQSPTHLIKTRGQQVTLRCSPKSGHDTVSWYQQALGQGPQFIFQYYEEEERQRGNFPDRFSGHQFPNYSSELNVNALLLGDSALYLCASSLGGGQETQYFGPGTRLLVL.